The clone carrying this TCR beta chain showed up many times. The antigen is unknown. This record comes from a study of T cells in Graves' hyperthyroidism and ophthalmopathy. Across the study: Peripheral blood was drawn at first diagnosis, prior to all treatment. Findings and caveats of the study: Most clonotypes that expanded in the thyroid above 0.001 also showed up in blood.

The CDR3 regions of TCR beta were amplified from RNA transcripts. Researchers ran a first-round RT-PCR on the TCR CDR3 using the HTBI primer set. TCRdb re-called the multiplex PCR reads through MiXCR, storing one row per CDR3 protein. The sample includes nearly 750,000 distinct CDR3 sequences, approximately 40% seen only once; the top ten take around 32%. Hyperthyroidism was newly diagnosed in patients aged 18 to 65 (duration under 2 months). The PBMCs were sourced from fresh peripheral blood (about 10 ml). Trimming at V came to 4 bases and at J to 8 bases, leaving 17 bases not matched to a gene. Germline assignment: CDR1 SGHTS and CDR2 YDEGEE. This CDR3 comprises 16 residues.

Sample: blood. This rearrangement joins TRBV5-8 to TRBJ1-2; 7 bases match TRBD1. This receptor was identified in a woman aged 40 to 55 with Graves' hyperthyroidism. CDR3 coding DNA: TGTGCCAGCAGCCCAGGACAGGCCCAAGGGCGACGCGGCTACACCTTC. Its protein is CASSPGQAQGRRGYTF.